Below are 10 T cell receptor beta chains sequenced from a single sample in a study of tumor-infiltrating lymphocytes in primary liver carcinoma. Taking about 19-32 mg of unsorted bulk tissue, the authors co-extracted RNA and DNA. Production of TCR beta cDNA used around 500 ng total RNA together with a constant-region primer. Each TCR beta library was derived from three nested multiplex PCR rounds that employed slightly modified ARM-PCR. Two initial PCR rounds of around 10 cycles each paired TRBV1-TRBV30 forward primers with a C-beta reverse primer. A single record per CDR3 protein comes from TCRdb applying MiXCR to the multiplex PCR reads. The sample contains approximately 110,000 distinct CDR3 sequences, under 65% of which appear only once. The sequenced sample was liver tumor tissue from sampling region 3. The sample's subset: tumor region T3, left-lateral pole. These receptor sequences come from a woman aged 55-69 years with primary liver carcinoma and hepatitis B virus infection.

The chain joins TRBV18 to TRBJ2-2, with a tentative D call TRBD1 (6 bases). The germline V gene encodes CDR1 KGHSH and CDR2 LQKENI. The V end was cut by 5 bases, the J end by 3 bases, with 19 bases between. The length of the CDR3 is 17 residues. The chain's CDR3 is CASSLFMNRADTGELFF. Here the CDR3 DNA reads TGTGCCAGCTCATTGTTTATGAACAGGGCGGACACCGGGGAGCTGTTTTTT.

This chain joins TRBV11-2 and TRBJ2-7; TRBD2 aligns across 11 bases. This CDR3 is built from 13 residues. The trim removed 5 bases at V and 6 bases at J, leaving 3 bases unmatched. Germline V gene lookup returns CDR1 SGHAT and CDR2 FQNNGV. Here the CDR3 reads CASSRTSGSEQYF. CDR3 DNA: TGTGCCAGCAGCCGTACTAGCGGGAGCGAGCAGTACTTC.

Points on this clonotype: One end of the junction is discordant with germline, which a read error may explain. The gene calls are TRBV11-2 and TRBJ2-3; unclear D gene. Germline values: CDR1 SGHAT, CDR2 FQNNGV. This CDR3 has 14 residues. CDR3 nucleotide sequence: TGTGCCAGCAGCTTGCTCCCGAGCACGGATATGCAGTATTTT. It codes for CASSLLPSTDMQYF.

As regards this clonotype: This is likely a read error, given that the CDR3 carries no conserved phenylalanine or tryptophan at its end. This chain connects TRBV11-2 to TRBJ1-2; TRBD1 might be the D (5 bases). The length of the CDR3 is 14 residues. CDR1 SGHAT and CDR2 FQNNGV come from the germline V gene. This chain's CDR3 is CVSSFPQANYGYTL. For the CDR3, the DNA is TGTGTCAGCAGCTTTCCACAGGCTAACTATGGCTACACCTTA.

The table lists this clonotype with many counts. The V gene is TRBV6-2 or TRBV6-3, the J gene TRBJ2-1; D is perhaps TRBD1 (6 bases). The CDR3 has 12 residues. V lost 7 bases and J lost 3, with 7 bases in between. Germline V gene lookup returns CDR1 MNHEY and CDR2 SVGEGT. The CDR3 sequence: CASKQGYNEQFF. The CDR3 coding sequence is TGTGCCAGCAAACAGGGCTACAATGAGCAGTTCTTC.

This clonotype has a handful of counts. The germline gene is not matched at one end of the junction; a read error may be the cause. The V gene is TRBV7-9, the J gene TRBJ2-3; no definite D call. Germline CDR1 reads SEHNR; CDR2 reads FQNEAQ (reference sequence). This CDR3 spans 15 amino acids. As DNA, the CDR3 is TGTGCCAGCAGCTTAATTACTGCACTCACAGATACGCAGTGTTTT. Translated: CASSLITALTDTQCF.

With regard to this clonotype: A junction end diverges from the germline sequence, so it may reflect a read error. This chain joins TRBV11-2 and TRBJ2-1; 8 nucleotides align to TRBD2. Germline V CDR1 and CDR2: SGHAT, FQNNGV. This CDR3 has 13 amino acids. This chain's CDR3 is CAISRGGTGEQFF. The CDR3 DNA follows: TGTGCCATCAGCCGGGGGGGGACCGGTGAGCAGTTCTTC.

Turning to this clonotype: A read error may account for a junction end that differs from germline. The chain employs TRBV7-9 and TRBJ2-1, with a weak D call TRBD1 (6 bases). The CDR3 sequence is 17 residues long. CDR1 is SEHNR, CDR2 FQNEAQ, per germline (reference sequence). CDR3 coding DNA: TGTGTCAGCAGCCTCAGGACAGCATGGGGGTCCTACAATGAGCAGTTCTTC. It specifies CVSSLRTAWGSYNEQFF.

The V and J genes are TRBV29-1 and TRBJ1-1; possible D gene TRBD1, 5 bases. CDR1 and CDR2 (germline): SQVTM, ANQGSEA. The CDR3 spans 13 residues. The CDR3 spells CDVPGRADSGTFF. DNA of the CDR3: TGCGACGTCCCTGGCAGGGCCGACTCGGGGACTTTCTTT.

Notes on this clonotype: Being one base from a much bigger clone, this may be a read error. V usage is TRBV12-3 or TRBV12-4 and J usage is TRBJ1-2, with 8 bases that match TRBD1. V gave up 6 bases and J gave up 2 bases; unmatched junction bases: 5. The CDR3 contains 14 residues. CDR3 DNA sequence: TGTGCCAGCAGGAGGGACAGGAGAAACTATGGCTACACCTTC. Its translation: CASRRDRRNYGYTF.